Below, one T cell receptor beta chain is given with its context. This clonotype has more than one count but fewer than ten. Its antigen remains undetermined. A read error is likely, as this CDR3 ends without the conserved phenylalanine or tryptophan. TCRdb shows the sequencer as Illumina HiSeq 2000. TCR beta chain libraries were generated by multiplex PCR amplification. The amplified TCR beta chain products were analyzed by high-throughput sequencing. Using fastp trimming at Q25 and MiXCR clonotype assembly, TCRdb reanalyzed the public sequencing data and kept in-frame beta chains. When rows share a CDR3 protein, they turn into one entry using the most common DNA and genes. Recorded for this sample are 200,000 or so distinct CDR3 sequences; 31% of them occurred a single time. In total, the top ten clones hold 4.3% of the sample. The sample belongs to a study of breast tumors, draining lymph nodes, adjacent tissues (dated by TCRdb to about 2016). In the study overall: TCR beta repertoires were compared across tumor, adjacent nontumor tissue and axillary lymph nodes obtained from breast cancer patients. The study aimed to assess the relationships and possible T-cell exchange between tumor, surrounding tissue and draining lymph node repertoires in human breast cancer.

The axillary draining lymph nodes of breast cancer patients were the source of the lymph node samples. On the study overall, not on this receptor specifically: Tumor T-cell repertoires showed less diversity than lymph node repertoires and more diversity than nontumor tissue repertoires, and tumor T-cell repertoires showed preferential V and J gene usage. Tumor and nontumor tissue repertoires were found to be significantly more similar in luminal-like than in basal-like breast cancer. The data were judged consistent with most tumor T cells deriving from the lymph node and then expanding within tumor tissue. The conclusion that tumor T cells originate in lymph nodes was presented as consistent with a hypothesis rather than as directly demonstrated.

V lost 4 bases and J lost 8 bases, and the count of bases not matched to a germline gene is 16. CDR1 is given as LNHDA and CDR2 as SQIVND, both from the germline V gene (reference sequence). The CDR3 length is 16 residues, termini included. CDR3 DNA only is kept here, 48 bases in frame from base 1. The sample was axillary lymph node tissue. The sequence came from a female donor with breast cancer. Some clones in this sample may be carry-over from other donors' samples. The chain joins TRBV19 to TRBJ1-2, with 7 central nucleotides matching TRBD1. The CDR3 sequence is CASSNSGQRISRGYTS. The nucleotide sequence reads TGTGCCAGTAGTAATTCGGGACAGCGGATATCGAGAGGCTACACCTCC.